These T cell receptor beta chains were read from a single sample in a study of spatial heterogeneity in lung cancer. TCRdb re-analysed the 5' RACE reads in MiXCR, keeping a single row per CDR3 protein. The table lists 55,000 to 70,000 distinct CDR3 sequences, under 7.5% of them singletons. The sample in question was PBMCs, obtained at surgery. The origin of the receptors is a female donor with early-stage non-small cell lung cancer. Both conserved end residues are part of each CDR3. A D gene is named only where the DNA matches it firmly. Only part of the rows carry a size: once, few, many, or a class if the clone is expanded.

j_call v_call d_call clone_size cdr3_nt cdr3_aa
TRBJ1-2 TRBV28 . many TGTCCCAAGCCCAAGGGGGGGTGGAATGGCTACACCTTC CPKPKGGWNGYTF
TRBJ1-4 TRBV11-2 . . TGTGCCAGCAGCCACCCGGAAGGGGATGAAAAACTGTTTTTT CASSHPEGDEKLFF
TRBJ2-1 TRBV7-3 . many TGTGCCAGCAGCACCTCTAGCGTTTACAATGAGCAGTTCTTC CASSTSSVYNEQFF
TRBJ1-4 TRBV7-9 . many TGTGCCAGCAGCTTAGTGGCGACCTCCGATGAAAAACTGTTTTTT CASSLVATSDEKLFF
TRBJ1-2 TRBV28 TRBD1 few TGTGCCAGCAGTTTATCGACAGGGGATTACCGTGGCTACACCTTC CASSLSTGDYRGYTF
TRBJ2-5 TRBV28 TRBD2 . TGTGCCAGCAGTTTATCGGGGGGACAAGAGACCCAGTACTTC CASSLSGGQETQYF
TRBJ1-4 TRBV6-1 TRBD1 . TGTGCCAGCATTAGGGACAGGGGAGGTGAAAAACTGTTTTTT CASIRDRGGEKLFF
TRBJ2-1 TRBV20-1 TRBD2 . TGCAGTGCTAGATCCGGGACTAGCCGTAGGGTGCAAGAGCAGTTCTTC CSARSGTSRRVQEQFF
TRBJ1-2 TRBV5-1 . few TGCGCCAGCAGCTTGTGGCAGGGTGTGGGCTATGGCTACACCTTC CASSLWQGVGYGYTF
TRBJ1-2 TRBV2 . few TGTGCCAGCAGCTCAGGGTCCAGGGACTATGGCTACACCTTC CASSSGSRDYGYTF
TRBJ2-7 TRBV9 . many TGTGCCAGCAGCCGGTCGGGATCGGGGGAGCAGTACTTC CASSRSGSGEQYF
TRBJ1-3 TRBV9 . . TGTGCCAGCAGCGAGAGAGGGGCCGACACCTCTGGAAACACCATATATTTT CASSERGADTSGNTIYF
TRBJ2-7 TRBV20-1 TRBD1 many TGCAGTGCTAGGGGACAGGGGGGCAACTACGAGCAGTACTTC CSARGQGGNYEQYF
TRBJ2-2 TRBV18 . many TGTGCCAGCTCACCCAGCCAGGTCGGCACCGGGGAGCTGTTTTTT CASSPSQVGTGELFF
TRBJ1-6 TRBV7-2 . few TGTGCCAGCAGGACAGAGGGCGCCTCACCCCTCCACTTT CASRTEGASPLHF
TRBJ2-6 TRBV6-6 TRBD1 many TGTGCCAGCAGTTACTTGGGGACAGCCCTTGGGGCCAACGTCCTGACTTTC CASSYLGTALGANVLTF
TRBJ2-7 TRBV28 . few TGTGCCAGCAGTTTCCCCCCGTCCTTAGGGGTCTCCTACGAGCAGTACTTC CASSFPPSLGVSYEQYF
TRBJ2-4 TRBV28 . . TGTGCCAGCAGTTTACTGGGGGCTCGGAGCAAAAACATTCAGTACTTC CASSLLGARSKNIQYF